The source of this TCR beta chain is a study of T cells in Graves' hyperthyroidism and ophthalmopathy. Comments on this clonotype: Its antigen is currently unknown.

Patients with uncontrolled infections, other autoimmune diseases, pregnancy or lactation were excluded. General study points: Ophthalmopathy, as predicted by the model, came a median 6.5 months after the prediction. A 13 V-J model separated ophthalmopathy from stable hyperthyroidism.

TCR beta CDR3 sequences were amplified from RNA transcripts. In the first-round RT-PCR of the TCR CDR3, the HTBI primer set was used. TCRdb processed the multiplex PCR reads anew with MiXCR; each CDR3 protein has one entry. The data show about 570,000 distinct CDR3 sequences, around 46% seen once. This CDR3 contains 15 residues. Germline CDR1 reads SNHLY; CDR2 reads FYNNEI. The V gene end was trimmed by 1 base and the J gene end by 6 bases; junction bases not matched to a gene: 5. This sequence was found in an adult woman with Graves' disease, either hyperthyroidism or ophthalmopathy (not recorded which). The chain uses TRBV2 and TRBJ2-7, with 11 positions matching TRBD2. The source material was peripheral blood or thyroid tissue (not recorded which). For the CDR3, the DNA is TGTGCCAGCAGTGAAGGACTAGCGGGAAGCAGCGAGCAGTACTTC. This codes for CASSEGLAGSSEQYF.